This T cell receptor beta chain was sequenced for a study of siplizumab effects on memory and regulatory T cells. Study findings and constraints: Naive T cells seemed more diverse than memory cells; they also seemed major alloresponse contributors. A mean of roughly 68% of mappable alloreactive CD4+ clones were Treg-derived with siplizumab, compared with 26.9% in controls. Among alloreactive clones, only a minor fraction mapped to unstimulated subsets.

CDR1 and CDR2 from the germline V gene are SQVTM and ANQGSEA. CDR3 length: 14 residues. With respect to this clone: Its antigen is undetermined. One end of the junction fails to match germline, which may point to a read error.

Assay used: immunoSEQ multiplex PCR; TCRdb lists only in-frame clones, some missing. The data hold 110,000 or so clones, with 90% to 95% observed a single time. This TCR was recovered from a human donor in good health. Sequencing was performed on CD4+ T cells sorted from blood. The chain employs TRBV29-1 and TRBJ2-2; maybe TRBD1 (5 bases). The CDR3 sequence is CSVQDAGHTGELFF. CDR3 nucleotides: TGCAGCGTTCAAGACGCAGGGCACACCGGGGAGCTGTTTTTT.